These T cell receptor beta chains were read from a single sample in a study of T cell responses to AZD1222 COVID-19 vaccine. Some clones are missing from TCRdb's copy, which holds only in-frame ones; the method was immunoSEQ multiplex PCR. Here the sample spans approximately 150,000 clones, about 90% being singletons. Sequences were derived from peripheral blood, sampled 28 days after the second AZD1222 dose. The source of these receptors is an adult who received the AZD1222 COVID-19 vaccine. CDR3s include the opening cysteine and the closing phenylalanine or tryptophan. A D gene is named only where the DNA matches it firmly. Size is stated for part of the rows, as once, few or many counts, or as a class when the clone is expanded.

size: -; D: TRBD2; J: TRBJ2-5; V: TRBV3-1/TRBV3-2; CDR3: CASSLGLAGGQETQYF; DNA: TGTGCCAGCAGCCTAGGACTAGCGGGGGGTCAAGAGACCCAGTACTTC
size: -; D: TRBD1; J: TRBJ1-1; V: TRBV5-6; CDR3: CASSSGGTEAFF; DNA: TGTGCCAGCAGCTCAGGGGGCACTGAAGCTTTCTTT
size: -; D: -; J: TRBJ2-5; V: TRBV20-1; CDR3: CSASQRGTETQYF; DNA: TGCAGTGCTAGTCAGAGGGGTACGGAGACCCAGTACTTC
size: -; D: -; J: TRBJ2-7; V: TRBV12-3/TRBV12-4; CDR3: CASAPGTRYEQYF; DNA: TGTGCCAGTGCCCCAGGGACTCGTTACGAGCAGTACTTC
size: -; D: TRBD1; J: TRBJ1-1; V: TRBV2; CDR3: CASSDTGGHEAFF; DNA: TGTGCCAGCAGTGACACAGGGGGCCACGAAGCTTTCTTT
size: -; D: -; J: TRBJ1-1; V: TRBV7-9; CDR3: CASSLSWGFFF; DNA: TGTGCCAGCAGCTTATCGTGGGGATTCTTCTTT
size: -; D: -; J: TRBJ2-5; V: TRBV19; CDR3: CASSEQFGPPETQYF; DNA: TGTGCCAGTTCGGAGCAGTTCGGGCCACCGGAGACCCAGTACTTC
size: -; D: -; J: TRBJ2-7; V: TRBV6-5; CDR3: CATSRAGQVYYEQYF; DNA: TGTGCCACCTCCAGAGCGGGACAGGTTTACTACGAGCAGTACTTC
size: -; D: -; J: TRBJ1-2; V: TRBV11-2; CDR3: CASSGWVGGYTF; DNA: TGTGCCAGCAGCGGCTGGGTGGGAGGCTACACCTTC
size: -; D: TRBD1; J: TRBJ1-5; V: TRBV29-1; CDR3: CSVRQGPNQPQHF; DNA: TGCAGCGTTAGACAGGGCCCGAATCAGCCCCAGCATTTT
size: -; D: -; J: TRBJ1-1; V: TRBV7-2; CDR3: CASSRHALGRGTEAFF; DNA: TGTGCCAGCAGCCGCCACGCCCTCGGGAGGGGGACTGAAGCTTTCTTT
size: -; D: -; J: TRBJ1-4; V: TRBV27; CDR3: CASRTATATNEKLFF; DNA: TGTGCCAGCAGAACGGCGACTGCAACTAATGAAAAACTGTTTTTT
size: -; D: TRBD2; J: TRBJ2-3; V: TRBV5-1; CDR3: CASSFGLAGHTDTQYF; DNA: TGCGCCAGCAGCTTCGGACTAGCGGGGCACACAGATACGCAGTATTTT
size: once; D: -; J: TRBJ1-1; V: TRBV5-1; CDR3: CASRDTGGGTTEAFF; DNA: TGCGCCAGCAGAGACACAGGCGGGGGGACCACTGAAGCTTTCTTT
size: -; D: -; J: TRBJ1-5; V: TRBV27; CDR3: CASSLQGSNQPQHF; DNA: TGTGCCAGCAGTTTACAGGGTAGCAATCAGCCCCAGCATTTT
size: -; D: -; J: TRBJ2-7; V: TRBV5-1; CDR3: CASSLDGGNEQYF; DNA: TGCGCCAGCAGCTTGGATGGGGGGAACGAGCAGTACTTC
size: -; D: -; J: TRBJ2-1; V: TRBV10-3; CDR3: CAIRSGSSRVNEQFF; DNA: TGTGCCATCAGATCAGGGTCGAGCAGGGTCAATGAGCAGTTCTTC
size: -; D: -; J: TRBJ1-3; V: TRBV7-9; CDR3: CASSLAGSSGNTIYF; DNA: TGTGCCAGCAGCTTAGCGGGGAGCTCTGGAAACACCATATATTTT
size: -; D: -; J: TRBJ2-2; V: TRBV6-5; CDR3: CASSSNTGELFF; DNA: TGTGCCAGCAGCTCAAACACCGGGGAGCTGTTTTTT
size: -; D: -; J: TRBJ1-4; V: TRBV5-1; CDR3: CASSPQGSEKLFF; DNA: TGCGCCAGCAGCCCACAGGGTAGTGAAAAACTGTTTTTT
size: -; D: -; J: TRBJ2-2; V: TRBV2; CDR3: CASSVQVIGSGELFF; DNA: TGTGCCAGCAGTGTGCAGGTGATCGGGTCCGGGGAGCTGTTTTTT
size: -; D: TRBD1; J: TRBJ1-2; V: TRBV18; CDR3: CASSPDRAGYGYTF; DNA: TGTGCCAGCTCACCTGACAGGGCAGGCTATGGCTACACCTTC
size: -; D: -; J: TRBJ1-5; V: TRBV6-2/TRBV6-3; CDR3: CASSYAVDSNQPQHF; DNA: TGTGCCAGCAGTTATGCGGTGGATAGCAATCAGCCCCAGCATTTT
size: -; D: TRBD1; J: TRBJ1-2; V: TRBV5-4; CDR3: CASSDRQGGRYGYTF; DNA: TGTGCCAGCAGCGATCGACAGGGAGGTCGCTATGGCTACACCTTC
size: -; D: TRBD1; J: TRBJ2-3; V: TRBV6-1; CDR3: CASSEGRGRTDTQYF; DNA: TGTGCCAGCAGTGAGGGCAGGGGGCGAACAGATACGCAGTATTTT
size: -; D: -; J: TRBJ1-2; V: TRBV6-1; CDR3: CASSEFGSLGYTF; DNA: TGTGCCAGCAGTGAATTTGGCAGCCTTGGCTACACCTTC
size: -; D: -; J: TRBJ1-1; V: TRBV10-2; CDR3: CASSGGVGEAFF; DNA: TGCGCCAGCAGTGGCGGGGTTGGGGAAGCTTTCTTT
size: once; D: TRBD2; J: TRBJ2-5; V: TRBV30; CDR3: CAWSGLGRGAYETQYF; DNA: TGTGCCTGGAGTGGGCTTGGGCGGGGGGCGTATGAGACCCAGTACTTC
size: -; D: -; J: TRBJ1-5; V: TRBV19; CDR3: CASSPPNSNQPQHF; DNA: TGTGCCAGCTCCCCCCCTAATAGCAATCAGCCCCAGCATTTT